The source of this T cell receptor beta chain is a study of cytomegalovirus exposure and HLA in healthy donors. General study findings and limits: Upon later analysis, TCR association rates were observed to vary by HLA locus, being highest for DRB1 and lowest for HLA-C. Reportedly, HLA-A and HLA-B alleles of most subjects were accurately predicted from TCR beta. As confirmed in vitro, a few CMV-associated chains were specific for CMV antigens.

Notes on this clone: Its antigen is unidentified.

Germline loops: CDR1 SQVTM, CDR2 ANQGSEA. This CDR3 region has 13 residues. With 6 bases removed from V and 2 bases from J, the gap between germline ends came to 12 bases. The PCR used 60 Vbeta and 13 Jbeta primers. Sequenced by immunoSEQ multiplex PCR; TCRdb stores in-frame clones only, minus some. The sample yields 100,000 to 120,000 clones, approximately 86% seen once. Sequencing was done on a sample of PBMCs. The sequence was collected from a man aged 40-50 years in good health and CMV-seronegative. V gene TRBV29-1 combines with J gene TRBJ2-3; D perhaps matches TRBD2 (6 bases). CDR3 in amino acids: CSVGTPDTDTQYF. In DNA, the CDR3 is TGCAGCGTCGGGACTCCAGACACAGATACGCAGTATTTT.